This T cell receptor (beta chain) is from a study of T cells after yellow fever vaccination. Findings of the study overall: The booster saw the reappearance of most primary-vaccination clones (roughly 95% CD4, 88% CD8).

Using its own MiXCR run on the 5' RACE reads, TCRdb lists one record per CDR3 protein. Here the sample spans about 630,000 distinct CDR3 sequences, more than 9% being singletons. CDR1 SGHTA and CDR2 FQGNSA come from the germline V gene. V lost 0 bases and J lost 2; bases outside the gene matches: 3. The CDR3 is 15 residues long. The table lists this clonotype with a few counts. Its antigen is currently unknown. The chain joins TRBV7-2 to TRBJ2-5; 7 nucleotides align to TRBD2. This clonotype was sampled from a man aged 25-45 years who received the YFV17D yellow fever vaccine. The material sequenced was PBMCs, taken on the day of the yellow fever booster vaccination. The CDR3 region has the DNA TGTGCCAGCAGCTTAGCCGGGACTATGCAAGAGACCCAGTACTTC. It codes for CASSLAGTMQETQYF.